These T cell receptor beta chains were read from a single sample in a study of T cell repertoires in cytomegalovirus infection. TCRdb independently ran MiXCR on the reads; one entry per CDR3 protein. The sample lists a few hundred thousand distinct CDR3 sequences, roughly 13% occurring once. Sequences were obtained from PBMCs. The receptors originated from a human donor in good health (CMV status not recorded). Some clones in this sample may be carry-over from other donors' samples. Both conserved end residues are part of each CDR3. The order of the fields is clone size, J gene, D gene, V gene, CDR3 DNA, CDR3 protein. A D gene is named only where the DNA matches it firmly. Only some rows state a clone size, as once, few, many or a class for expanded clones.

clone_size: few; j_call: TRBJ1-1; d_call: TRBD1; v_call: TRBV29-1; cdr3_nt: TGCAGCGTAAATGGACAGGGCTACACTGAAGCTTTCTTT; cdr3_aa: CSVNGQGYTEAFF
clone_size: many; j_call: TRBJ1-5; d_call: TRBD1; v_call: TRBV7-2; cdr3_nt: TGTGCCAGCAGCCCCCGACAGGGTGGGAGCAATCAGCCCCAGCATTTT; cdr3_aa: CASSPRQGGSNQPQHF
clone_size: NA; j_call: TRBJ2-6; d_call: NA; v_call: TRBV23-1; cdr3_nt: TGCGCCAGCAGTCCGCGCGGAGTAGCTGGGGCCAACGTCCTGACTTTC; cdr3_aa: CASSPRGVAGANVLTF
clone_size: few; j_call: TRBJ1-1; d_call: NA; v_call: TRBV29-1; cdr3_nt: TGCAGCGTCACCGAGGGGGGGACGCTTACGAACACTGAAGCTTTCTTT; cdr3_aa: CSVTEGGTLTNTEAFF
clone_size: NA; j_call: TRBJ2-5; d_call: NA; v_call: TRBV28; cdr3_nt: TGTGCCAGCAGTTGGGTAGAAGGGGCAGGAGAGACCCAGTACTTC; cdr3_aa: CASSWVEGAGETQYF
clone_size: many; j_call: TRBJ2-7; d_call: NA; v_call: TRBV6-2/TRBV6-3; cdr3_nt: TGTGCCAGCAGTTCCGAACCGACTTTCTCCTACGAGCAGTACTTC; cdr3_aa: CASSSEPTFSYEQYF
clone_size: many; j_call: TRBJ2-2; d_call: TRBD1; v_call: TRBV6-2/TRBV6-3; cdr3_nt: TGTGCCAGCAGCAGGACAGGGGGCGCCCTCACCGGGGAGCTGTTTTTT; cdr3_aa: CASSRTGGALTGELFF
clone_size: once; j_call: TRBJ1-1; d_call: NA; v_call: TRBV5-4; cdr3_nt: TGTGCCAGCAGCTTGGGATTTGATCCCAGGGAGGCTTTCTTT; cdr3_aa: CASSLGFDPREAFF
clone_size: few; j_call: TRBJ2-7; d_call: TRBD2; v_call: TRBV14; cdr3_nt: TGTGCCAGCAGCCGCTGGGGGGGATGGATGGGCGAGCAGTACTTC; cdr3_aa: CASSRWGGWMGEQYF
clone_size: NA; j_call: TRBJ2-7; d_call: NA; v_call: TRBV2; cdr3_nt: TGTGCCAGCAGTGAAGCCCAGACTTACGAGCAGTACTTC; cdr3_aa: CASSEAQTYEQYF